This T cell receptor (beta chain) is from a study of blood T cell repertoires in COVID-19. Across the study: COVID-19 samples, acute and convalescent, were from the United States, Italy and Spain. PBMCs, B-cell-depleted T cells, or T cells provided the cDNA or gDNA that made up the material.

In the original workflow: Reference gene primer amplification gave estimated nucleated cell counts. Clones were sequenced by immunoSEQ multiplex PCR, and TCRdb holds only the in-frame ones, with some missing. V and J calls and clone size are given by that table; D and trimming were obtained from the DNA. The table records nearly 35,000 clones, roughly 92% of them present only once. This CDR3 region has 14 residues. Germline V gene data show CDR1 as SGHVS and CDR2 as FQNEAQ. After removal of 4 bases from V and 3 bases from J, the junction contained 3 bases not matched to a gene. Sequencing input: peripheral blood. V and J are TRBV7-8 and TRBJ1-5; TRBD1 matches 7 bases. The TCR sequence derives from a human donor in a cohort sampled during active COVID-19. CDR3 sequence (DNA): TGTGCCAGCAGCTCCGGACAGGTCAATCAGCCCCAGCATTTT. Amino acids: CASSSGQVNQPQHF. Drawing the rest from reference TRBV7-8 and TRBJ1-5, the complete variable domain is GAGVSQSPRYKVAKRGQDVALRCDPISGHVSLFWYQQALGQGPEFLTYFQNEAQLDKSGLPSDRFFAERPEGSVSTLKIQRTQQEDSAVYLCASSSGQVNQPQHFGDGTRLSIL.